A selection of T cell receptor beta chains follows, all from one sample in a study of blood T cell repertoires in COVID-19. TCRdb's copy holds only in-frame clones and misses some; the assay was immunoSEQ multiplex PCR. This sample yields more than 85,000 clones, of which more than 80% are seen a single time; less than 1.5% belongs to the top ten. The specimen sequenced was peripheral blood. These TCRs come from a human donor in a cohort sampled during active COVID-19. CDR3s include the opening cysteine and the closing phenylalanine or tryptophan. The D gene is left open where the match is weak. A row's size may be missing; if present it is once, few, many or a size class.

NA	TRBV7-2	TRBJ1-2	NA	TGTGCCAGCAGCCCCGGCCGCGGGGTTAAAATGGGTGGCTACACCTTC	CASSPGRGVKMGGYTF
TRBD1	TRBV19	TRBJ2-7	NA	TGTGCCAGTAGTATCACGTCGGTCGGGACAGACACCTACGAGCAGTACTTC	CASSITSVGTDTYEQYF
NA	TRBV18	TRBJ2-5	NA	TGTGCCAGCTCACCGGCCGACAGGAGAGAGACCCAGTACTTC	CASSPADRRETQYF
TRBD1	TRBV5-1	TRBJ1-2	NA	TGCGCCAGCAGCTTAGACAGGGGTGATGGCTACACCTTC	CASSLDRGDGYTF
NA	TRBV25-1	TRBJ1-5	once	TGTGCCAGCAGTAAAGGGGGGGTCAATCAGCCCCAGCATTTT	CASSKGGVNQPQHF
TRBD1	TRBV5-1	TRBJ2-7	NA	TGCGCCAGCAGCACAGGACAGGGTAGTGGAAAGCAGTACTTC	CASSTGQGSGKQYF
NA	TRBV2	TRBJ1-5	NA	TGTGCCAGCCGGTTGGATCAGCCCCAGCATTTT	CASRLDQPQHF
NA	TRBV9	TRBJ2-2	NA	TGTGCCAGCAGCGTAACAGGGACCACCGGGGAGCTGTTTTTT	CASSVTGTTGELFF
NA	TRBV4-2	TRBJ1-1	NA	TGTGCCAGCAGCCAAGACCGAGAACACACTGAAGCTTTCTTT	CASSQDREHTEAFF
NA	TRBV24-1	TRBJ1-3	NA	TGTGCCACCAGTGAATCGGGACTCTCTGGAAACACCATATATTTT	CATSESGLSGNTIYF
NA	TRBV12-5	TRBJ1-1	NA	TGTGCTAGTGACCACCTAGAACAGGGGAACACTGAAGCTTTCTTT	CASDHLEQGNTEAFF
NA	TRBV27	TRBJ2-5	NA	TGTGCCAGCACTACCGGACTGGAAGAGACCCAGTACTTC	CASTTGLEETQYF
NA	TRBV19	TRBJ1-1	NA	TGTGCCAGTAGTATTGTCCAGAACACTGAAGCTTTCTTT	CASSIVQNTEAFF
NA	TRBV29-1	TRBJ2-3	NA	TGCAGCGTTGAAACGGCAGATACGCAGTATTTT	CSVETADTQYF
NA	TRBV9	TRBJ2-5	NA	TGTGCCAGCAGCGTCGATCCCTCTCGGGGAGAGACCCAGTACTTC	CASSVDPSRGETQYF
TRBD2	TRBV7-9	TRBJ2-1	NA	TGTGCCAGCAGCTACCCCGACGGCGGGAGGGTCAAAATATACAATGAGCAGTTCTTC	CASSYPDGGRVKIYNEQFF
TRBD1	TRBV2	TRBJ1-3	NA	TGTGCCAGCAGGCCCGCAGGACAGGGGGCGCGAGGAAACACCATATATTTT	CASRPAGQGARGNTIYF
NA	TRBV3-1/TRBV3-2	TRBJ1-5	NA	TGTGCCAGCAGCCAGGGGCCCAACGATGGTCAGCCCCAGCATTTT	CASSQGPNDGQPQHF